Following are 19 T cell receptor beta chains from one sample sequenced in a study of CD4 T cells in relation to SARS-CoV-2 and coronaviruses. TCRdb keeps only in-frame clones here, not all; method: immunoSEQ multiplex PCR. Seen here are around 37,000 clones, approximately 83% observed once, and the top ten hold approximately 3.1%. Sequenced input: memory CD4+ T cells from PBMCs. The receptors here all came from an adult with COVID-19.

The J gene is TRBJ2-1, the V gene TRBV29-1, with TRBD2 matching over 8 bases. Losses at the gene ends were 5 bases for V and 6 bases for J; bases not matched to a gene: 9. CDR3 length: 14 amino acids. The germline CDR1 and CDR2 sequences are SQVTM and ANQGSEA. CDR3 sequence reads: CSVKAGVRSNEQFF. The DNA for the CDR3 is TGCAGCGTTAAAGCGGGAGTTCGTAGCAATGAGCAGTTCTTC.

The V gene is TRBV9, the J gene TRBJ2-3; D gene uncertain. The V end lost 4 bases, the J end lost 2 bases, and 17 bases lay between the germline ends. The CDR3 loop spans 16 amino acids. Per germline, CDR1 SGDLS and CDR2 YYNGEE. The CDR3 protein is CASSFVSSTPTDTQYF. CDR3 DNA: TGTGCCAGCAGCTTTGTCAGCTCCACCCCCACAGATACGCAGTATTTT.

The chain links TRBV2 to TRBJ1-5; D is uncertain. This CDR3 comprises 14 residues. With 4 bases removed from V and 4 bases from J, the gap between germline ends came to 11 bases. Looked up from germline, CDR1 is SNHLY and CDR2 is FYNNEI. CDR3 sequence reads: CASSGSFGNQPQHF. CDR3 DNA sequence: TGTGCCAGCAGTGGATCATTTGGAAATCAGCCCCAGCATTTT. Supplemented by reference TRBV2 and TRBJ1-5, the full variable domain reads EPEVTQTPSHQVTQMGQEVILRCVPISNHLYFYWYRQILGQKVEFLVSFYNNEISEKSEIFDDQFSVERPDGSNFTLKIRSTKLEDSAMYFCASSGSFGNQPQHFGDGTRLSIL.

The rearrangement joins TRBV28 to TRBJ2-7, with D unresolved. V lost 3 bases to trimming and J lost 0 bases, with 9 bases between them. The CDR3 contains 14 residues. Per the germline V gene, CDR1 is MDHEN and CDR2 is SYDVKM. CDR3 nucleotides: TGTGCCAGCAGTTTTATCGGTAGCTCCTACGAGCAGTACTTC. Its protein product is CASSFIGSSYEQYF.

This chain uses TRBV2 with TRBJ1-6; perhaps TRBD1 as D (6 bases). Germline lookup yields CDR1 SNHLY and CDR2 FYNNEI. CDR3 length: 14 residues. Trimming removed 7 bases at V and 9 bases at J, with 16 bases between. CDR3 sequence: CASTDQGRTSPLHF. As DNA, the CDR3 is TGTGCCAGCACGGATCAGGGGAGGACTTCACCCCTCCACTTT.

A few counts support this clone. The V and J genes are TRBV30 and TRBJ1-6; D ambiguous. The CDR3 spans 14 residues. The germline gives CDR1 GTSNPN, CDR2 SVGIG (reference sequence). V shed 3 bases and J shed 7 bases, with 13 bases lying between them. CDR3 residues: CAWSLIFGNSPLHF. CDR3 bases: TGTGCCTGGAGCCTTATATTCGGGAATTCACCCCTCCACTTT.

Comments on this clone: One end of the junction fails to match germline, which may point to a read error. The chain joins TRBV12-3 or TRBV12-4 to TRBJ2-7, with TRBD2 as a possible D gene (5 bases). The CDR3 runs 12 residues. The CDR3 region is CASSSTSFYTDF. The CDR3 bases are TGTGCCAGCAGTTCAACTAGTTTTTATACGGACTTC.

The V call is TRBV6-1, the J call TRBJ1-2, with TRBD1 as a possible D gene (6 bases). Trimming pared 2 bases from V and 2 bases from J, leaving 12 bases between. Germline CDR1 and CDR2: MNHNS and SASEGT. The CDR3 covers 15 residues. The CDR3 spells CASSENTGLNYGYTF. DNA of the CDR3: TGTGCCAGCAGTGAAAATACAGGGCTCAACTATGGCTACACCTTC.

V gene TRBV6-2 or TRBV6-3 combines with J gene TRBJ1-5; 7 nucleotides line up with TRBD1. From germline, CDR1 is MNHEY and CDR2 SVGEGT. The CDR3 has 15 amino acids. The J segment lost 3 bases and the V segment lost 5 bases, leaving 7 bases of the junction unmatched. The CDR3, as DNA: TGTGCCAGCAGTAAACAGGGGCTTGACAATCAGCCCCAGCATTTT. Amino acids: CASSKQGLDNQPQHF.

The V call is TRBV12-3 or TRBV12-4, the J call TRBJ2-3; D is unclear. Trimming removed 2 bases from V and 0 bases from J, with 3 bases in between. The CDR3 has 13 amino acids. CDR3: CASSLLSTDTQYF. CDR3 nucleotide sequence: TGTGCCAGCAGTTTACTCAGCACAGATACGCAGTATTTT.

The chain combines TRBV4-3 with TRBJ1-5, with D hard to call. The CDR3 runs to 13 residues. The V end was cut by 0 bases, the J end by 2 bases, with 2 bases between. From germline, CDR1 is LGHNA and CDR2 YSLEER. The CDR3 nucleotides read TGCGCCAGCAGCCAAGACGGCAATCAGCCCCAGCATTTT. Amino acids: CASSQDGNQPQHF.

The V call is TRBV6-6, the J call TRBJ2-7, with 9 positions matching TRBD2. The CDR3 is made up of 13 amino acids. CDR1 and CDR2 from the germline V gene are MNHNY and SVGAGI (reference sequence). Losses at the gene ends were 8 bases for V and 3 bases for J; bases not matched to a gene: 5. The CDR3 region has the DNA TGTGCCAGCCGGCCTAGCGGGGACTACGAGCAGTACTTC. Its protein product is CASRPSGDYEQYF.

The chain uses TRBV5-1 and TRBJ2-5; D gene uncertain. This CDR3 is 13 amino acids long. Germline V CDR1 and CDR2: SGHRS, YFSETQ. The V gene lost 0 bases and the J gene lost 5 bases, with 8 bases spanning the gap. This chain's CDR3 is CASSLVGDETQYF. Written as DNA, the CDR3 is TGCGCCAGCAGCTTGGTAGGAGACGAGACCCAGTACTTC.

The CDR3 region has the DNA TGCGCCAGCAGCCCCTATTCGGATAACTATGGCTACACCTTC. Its translation: CASSPYSDNYGYTF. V gene TRBV4-3 combines with J gene TRBJ1-2, with D uncertain. V was shortened by 4 bases and J by 1 base, with 10 bases between the two germline ends. CDR1 is LGHNA, CDR2 YSLEER, per germline. This CDR3 has 14 amino acids.

This chain joins TRBV30 and TRBJ2-2, with TRBD2 matching over 7 bases. Germline loops: CDR1 GTSNPN, CDR2 SVGIG (reference sequence). J lost 3 bases, V lost 0 bases, and 7 bases had no gene match. This CDR3 is 16 amino acids long. The CDR3 coding sequence is TGTGCCTGGAGTGTATTCCGTGGGAGGGACACCGGGGAGCTGTTTTTT. Translating gives CAWSVFRGRDTGELFF.

As DNA, the CDR3 is TGTGCCAGCAGCACCTGGACTAGCGGGAGTATAGATGAGCAGTTCTTC. Amino acid sequence: CASSTWTSGSIDEQFF. The genes are TRBV5-4 and TRBJ2-1, with TRBD2 matching over 13 bases. CDR1 is SGHNT, CDR2 YYREEE, per germline (reference sequence). Trimming took 4 bases from V and 8 from J; bases not matched to a gene: 9. The CDR3 contains 16 residues.

The rearrangement uses TRBV2 and TRBJ2-1; 11 bases line up with TRBD2. With 5 bases clipped from V and 5 bases from J, the junction kept 11 bases outside the gene matches. CDR1 and CDR2 from the germline V gene are SNHLY and FYNNEI. The CDR3 covers 17 residues. The CDR3 loop reads CASSNPPTSGVNNEQFF. DNA of the CDR3: TGTGCCAGCAGTAACCCGCCGACTAGCGGGGTCAACAATGAGCAGTTCTTC.

The chain links TRBV2 to TRBJ1-6; D remains ambiguous. CDR1 is SNHLY and CDR2 is FYNNEI in the germline V gene. This CDR3 spans 14 amino acids. The germline V and J ends were trimmed by 6 bases and 6 bases, with 12 bases remaining between them. The CDR3 region is CASRVMSSNSPLHF. DNA of the CDR3: TGTGCCAGCAGGGTCATGAGTTCTAATTCACCCCTCCACTTT.

The chain links TRBV28 to TRBJ1-2, with 8 bases aligning to TRBD1. After removal of 3 bases from V and 4 bases from J, the junction contained 4 bases not matched to a gene. The CDR3 contains 14 residues. Germline V CDR1 and CDR2: MDHEN, SYDVKM. CDR3 nucleotide sequence: TGTGCCAGCAGTTTTGGACAGGGAGGCTATGGCTACACCTTC. It translates to CASSFGQGGYGYTF.